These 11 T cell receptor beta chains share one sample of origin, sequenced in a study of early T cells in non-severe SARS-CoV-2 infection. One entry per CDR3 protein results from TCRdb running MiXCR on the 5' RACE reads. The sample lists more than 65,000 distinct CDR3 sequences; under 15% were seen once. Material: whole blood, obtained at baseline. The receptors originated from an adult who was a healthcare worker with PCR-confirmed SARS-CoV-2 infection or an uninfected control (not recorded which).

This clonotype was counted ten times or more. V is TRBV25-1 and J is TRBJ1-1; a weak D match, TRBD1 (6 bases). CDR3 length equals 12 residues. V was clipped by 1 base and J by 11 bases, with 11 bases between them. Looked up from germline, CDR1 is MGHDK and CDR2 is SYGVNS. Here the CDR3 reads CASSEFTGLAFF. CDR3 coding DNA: TGTGCCAGCAGTGAATTTACAGGGTTGGCTTTCTTT.

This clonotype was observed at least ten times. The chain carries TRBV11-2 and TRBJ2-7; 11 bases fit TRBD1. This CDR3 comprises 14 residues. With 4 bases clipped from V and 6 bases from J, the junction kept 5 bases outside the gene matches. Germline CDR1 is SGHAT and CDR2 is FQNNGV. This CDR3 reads CASSSDRGQGEQYF. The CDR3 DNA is TGTGCCAGCAGCTCGGACAGGGGGCAAGGCGAGCAGTACTTC.

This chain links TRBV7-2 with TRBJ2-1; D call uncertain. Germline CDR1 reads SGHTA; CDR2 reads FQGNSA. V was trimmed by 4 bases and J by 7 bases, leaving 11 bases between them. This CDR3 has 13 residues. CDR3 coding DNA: TGTGCCAGCAGCTCTGGTGGGTGGAATGAGCAGTTCTTC. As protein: CASSSGGWNEQFF.

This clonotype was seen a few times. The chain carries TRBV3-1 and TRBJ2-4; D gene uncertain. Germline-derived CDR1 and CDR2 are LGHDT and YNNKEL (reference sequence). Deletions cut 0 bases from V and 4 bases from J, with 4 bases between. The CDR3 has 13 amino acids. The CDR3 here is CASSQDPKNIQYF. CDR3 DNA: TGTGCCAGCAGCCAAGACCCTAAAAACATTCAGTACTTC.

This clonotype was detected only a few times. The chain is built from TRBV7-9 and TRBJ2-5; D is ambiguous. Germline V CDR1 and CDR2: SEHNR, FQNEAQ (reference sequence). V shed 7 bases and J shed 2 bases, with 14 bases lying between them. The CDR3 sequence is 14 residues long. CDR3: CASTGFILQETQYF. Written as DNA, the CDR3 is TGTGCCAGCACCGGGTTTATCCTTCAAGAGACCCAGTACTTC.

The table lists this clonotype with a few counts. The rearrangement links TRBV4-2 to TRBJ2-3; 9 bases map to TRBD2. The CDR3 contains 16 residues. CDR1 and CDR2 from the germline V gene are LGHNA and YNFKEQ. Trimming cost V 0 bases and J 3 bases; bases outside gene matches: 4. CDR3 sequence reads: CASSQDWRGGTDTQYF. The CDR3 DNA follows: TGTGCCAGCAGCCAAGACTGGCGGGGGGGAACAGATACGCAGTATTTT.

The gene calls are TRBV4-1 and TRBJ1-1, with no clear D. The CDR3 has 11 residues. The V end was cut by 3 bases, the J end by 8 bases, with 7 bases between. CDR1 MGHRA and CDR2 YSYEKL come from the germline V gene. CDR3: CASSHDGEAFF. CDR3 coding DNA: TGCGCCAGCAGCCATGACGGGGAAGCTTTCTTT.

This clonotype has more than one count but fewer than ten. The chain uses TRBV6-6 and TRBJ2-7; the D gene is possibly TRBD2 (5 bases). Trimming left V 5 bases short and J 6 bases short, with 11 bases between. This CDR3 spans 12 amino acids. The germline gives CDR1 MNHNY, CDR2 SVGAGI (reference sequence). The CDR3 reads CASSLSGPEQYF. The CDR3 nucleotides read TGTGCCAGCAGTCTGAGCGGTCCCGAGCAGTACTTC.

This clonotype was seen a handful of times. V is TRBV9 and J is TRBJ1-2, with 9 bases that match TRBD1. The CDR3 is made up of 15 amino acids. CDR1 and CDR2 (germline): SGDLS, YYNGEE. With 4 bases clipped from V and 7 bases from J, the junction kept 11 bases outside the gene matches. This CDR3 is CASSPGDRESRGYTF. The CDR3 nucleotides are TGTGCCAGCAGCCCCGGGGACAGGGAATCCCGTGGCTACACCTTC.

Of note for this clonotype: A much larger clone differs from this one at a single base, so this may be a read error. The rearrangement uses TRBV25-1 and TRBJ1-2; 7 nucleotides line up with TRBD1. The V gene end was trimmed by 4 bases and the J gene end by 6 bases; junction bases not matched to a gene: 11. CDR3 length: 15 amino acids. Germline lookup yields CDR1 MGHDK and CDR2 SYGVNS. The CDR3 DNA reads TGTGCCAGCAGTGCGGGACAGTCTGTTTTTGATGGCTACACCTTC. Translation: CASSAGQSVFDGYTF.

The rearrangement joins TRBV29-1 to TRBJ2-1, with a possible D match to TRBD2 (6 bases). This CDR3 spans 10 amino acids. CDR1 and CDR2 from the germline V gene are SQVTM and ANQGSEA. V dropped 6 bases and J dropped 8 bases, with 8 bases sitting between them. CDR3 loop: CSVGGDEQFF. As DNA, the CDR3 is TGCAGCGTGGGGGGTGATGAGCAGTTCTTC.